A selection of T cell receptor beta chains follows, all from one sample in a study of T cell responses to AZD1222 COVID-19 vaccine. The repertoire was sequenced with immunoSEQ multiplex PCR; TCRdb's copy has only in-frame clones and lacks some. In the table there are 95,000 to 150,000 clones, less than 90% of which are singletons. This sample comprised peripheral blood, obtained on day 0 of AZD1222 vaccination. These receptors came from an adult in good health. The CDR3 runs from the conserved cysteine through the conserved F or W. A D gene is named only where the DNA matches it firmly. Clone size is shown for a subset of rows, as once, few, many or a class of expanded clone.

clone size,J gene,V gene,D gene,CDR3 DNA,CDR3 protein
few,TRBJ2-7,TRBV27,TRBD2,TGTGCCAGCAGAGGGTTTAGCGGGGGGGCTGCCGAGCAGTACTTC,CASRGFSGGAAEQYF
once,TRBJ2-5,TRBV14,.,TGTGCCAGCAGCCAAGCCGGGTACCAAGAGACCCAGTACTTC,CASSQAGYQETQYF
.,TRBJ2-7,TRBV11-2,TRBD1,TGTGCCAGCAGCTTTATACGGGGACAGGTCTACGAGCAGTACTTC,CASSFIRGQVYEQYF
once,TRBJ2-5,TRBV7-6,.,TGTGCCAGCAGCTACTCCGTAGGTCCGGTCCAAGAGACCCAGTACTTC,CASSYSVGPVQETQYF
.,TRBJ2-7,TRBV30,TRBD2,TGTGCCTGGAAGACCACGACTAGCTACAAGCAGTACTTC,CAWKTTTSYKQYF
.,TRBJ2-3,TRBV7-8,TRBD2,TGTGCCAGCGGCGGTCGGGAGGGCCCGGCAGATACGCAGTATTTT,CASGGREGPADTQYF
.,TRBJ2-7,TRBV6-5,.,TGTGCCAGCAGTATCCGGGACTGGACCTACGAGCAGTACTTC,CASSIRDWTYEQYF
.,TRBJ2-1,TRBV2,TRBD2,TGTGCCAGCACCGGACTAGCGGGGGGGCTCTCCTACAATGAGCAGTTCTTC,CASTGLAGGLSYNEQFF
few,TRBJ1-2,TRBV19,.,TGTGCCAGTAGTGCTTCATCAGAATTCCGGGCATATGGCTACACCTTC,CASSASSEFRAYGYTF
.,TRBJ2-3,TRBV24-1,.,TGTGCCACCAGTGATTTCTCAGGGGTGGGCACAGATACGCAGTATTTT,CATSDFSGVGTDTQYF
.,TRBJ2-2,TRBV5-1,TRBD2,TGCGCCAGCAGCTTGGATACGGGAGGGACCGGGGAGCTGTTTTTT,CASSLDTGGTGELFF
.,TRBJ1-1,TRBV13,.,TGTGCCAGCAGCTTAGTAAAACAGGGGAACACTGAAGCTTTCTTT,CASSLVKQGNTEAFF
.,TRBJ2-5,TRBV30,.,TGTGCCTGGAGTGTAGAGGATCGGACCCAGTACTTC,CAWSVEDRTQYF
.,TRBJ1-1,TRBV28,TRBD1,TGTGCCAGCAGTCTTCGGACAGGGGGCTTGGGGACTGAAGCTTTCTTT,CASSLRTGGLGTEAFF
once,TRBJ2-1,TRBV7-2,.,TGTGCCAGCAGCTTATCCCCCGGCCGGGGCCGCAATGAGCAGTTCTTC,CASSLSPGRGRNEQFF
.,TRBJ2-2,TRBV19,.,TGTGCCAGTAGTATAAGGAACAGTGGGGGTCTGGAGGGAAACACCGGGGAGCTGTTTTTT,CASSIRNSGGLEGNTGELFF
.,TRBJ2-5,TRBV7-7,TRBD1,TGTGCTAGCAGCTTCCTAGGGGGCTTAGCCCAAGAGACCCAGTACTTC,CASSFLGGLAQETQYF
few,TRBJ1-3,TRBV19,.,TGTGCCAGTAGCCAGGGGTCAAGCTCTGGAAACACCATATATTTT,CASSQGSSSGNTIYF
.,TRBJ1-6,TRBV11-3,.,TGTGCCAGCGCCCCTTCAGCCTATAATTCACCCCTCCACTTT,CASAPSAYNSPLHF
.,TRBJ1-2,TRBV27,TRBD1,TGTGCCAGCAGTTTATCCGGGACAGGGGGTTTATGGTATGGCTACACCTTC,CASSLSGTGGLWYGYTF
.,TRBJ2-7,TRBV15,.,TGTGCCACCAGCAGAGGGGTCGGGGGGCTGTACGAGCAGTACTTC,CATSRGVGGLYEQYF
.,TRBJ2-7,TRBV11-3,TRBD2,TGTGCCAGCAGCTTAGGTGCCGGGACTAGCTACGAGCAGTACTTC,CASSLGAGTSYEQYF
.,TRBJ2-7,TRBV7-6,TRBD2,TGTGCCAGCAGCTTAGCGACTAGCGGGAGTGGCTACGAGCAGTACTTC,CASSLATSGSGYEQYF
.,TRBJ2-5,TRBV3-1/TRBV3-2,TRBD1,TGTGCCAGCAGCCAAGCCCCGACAGGGGAAGAGACCCAGTACTTC,CASSQAPTGEETQYF
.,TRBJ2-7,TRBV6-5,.,TGTGCCAGCATCGAGACCGGCTACGAGCAGTACTTC,CASIETGYEQYF
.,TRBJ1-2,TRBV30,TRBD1,TGTGCCTGGAGCCCGACAGGGGGCTTTTCCTATGGCTACACCTTC,CAWSPTGGFSYGYTF
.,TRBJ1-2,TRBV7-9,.,TGTGCCAGCAGCCCCCTGGTTGCTAACTATGGCTACACCTTC,CASSPLVANYGYTF
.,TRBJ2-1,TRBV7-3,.,TGTGCCAGCAGCCCCGTAGTCAGCTCCTACAATGAGCAGTTCTTC,CASSPVVSSYNEQFF
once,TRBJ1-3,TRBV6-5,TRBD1,TGTGCCACCCATGAGACAGGGGCTGGAAACACCATATATTTT,CATHETGAGNTIYF
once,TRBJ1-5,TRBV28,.,TGTGCCAGCACCGTTATGGATCAGCCCCAGCATTTT,CASTVMDQPQHF
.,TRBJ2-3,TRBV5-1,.,TGCGCCAGCAGCTTGGCTGGTAGCGTGGATACGCAGTATTTT,CASSLAGSVDTQYF
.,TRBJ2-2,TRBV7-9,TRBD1,TGTGCCAGCAGCTTAATACCCAGGACAGGGGTAACCGGGGAGCTGTTTTTT,CASSLIPRTGVTGELFF
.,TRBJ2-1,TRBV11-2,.,TGTGCCAGCAAGCGTTGGGGTTCCTACAATGAGCAGTTCTTC,CASKRWGSYNEQFF